These 31 T cell receptor beta chains share one sample of origin, sequenced in a study of graft-versus-host responses after intestinal transplantation. Clones were read by immunoSEQ multiplex PCR, and TCRdb kept only the in-frame ones, dropping some. Among about 99,000 clones listed, roughly 93% were seen once. For these receptors, no antigen is known. The sequencing here drew on unstimulated CD8+ T cells sorted from spleen or lymph node cells, taken before intestinal transplant. These receptors were collected from a human donor who received an intestinal transplant.

The chain combines TRBV7-7 with TRBJ2-7; 7 nucleotides line up with TRBD1. Germline CDR1 SSHAT, CDR2 FNYEAQ (reference sequence). J gave up 5 bases and V 1 base, and 5 bases lay outside the gene matches. The CDR3 length is 14 residues. The CDR3 reads CASSLETGSHEQYF. CDR3 nucleotide sequence: TGTGCCAGCAGCTTAGAGACAGGGAGCCACGAGCAGTACTTC.

V is TRBV6-1 and J is TRBJ2-4, with TRBD2 matching 10 bases. This CDR3 contains 17 residues. CDR1 and CDR2 from the germline V gene are MNHNS and SASEGT. The V and J ends lost 4 bases and 0 bases, in that order; junction bases with no gene match: 6. The CDR3 sequence: CASSGTSGKLAKNIQYF. CDR3 in DNA: TGTGCCAGCAGTGGGACTAGCGGAAAACTAGCCAAAAACATTCAGTACTTC.

Only one count was recorded for this clone. The rearrangement links TRBV9 to TRBJ2-4; D tentatively reads TRBD1 or TRBD2 (6 bases each). The germline V gene encodes CDR1 SGDLS and CDR2 YYNGEE. The V and J ends lost 4 bases and 7 bases respectively, with 15 bases between them. The CDR3 consists of 14 residues. The DNA of the CDR3 is TGTGCCAGCAGCACCGGGGGCGGCGGGAACATTCAGTACTTC. It translates to CASSTGGGGNIQYF.

This clone was detected only once. V gene TRBV12-5 combines with J gene TRBJ1-6; D is undetermined. V dropped 5 bases and J dropped 4 bases, with 9 bases sitting between them. From germline, CDR1 is LGHNT and CDR2 FRNRAP. CDR3 size: 14 residues. The chain's CDR3 is CASGTDIYNSPLHF. The CDR3, as DNA: TGTGCTAGTGGTACCGACATTTATAATTCACCCCTCCACTTT.

The V gene is TRBV6-1, the J gene TRBJ1-1; D possibly corresponds to TRBD1 (6 bases). Trimming stripped 7 bases from V and 2 bases from J, with 11 bases between. The CDR3 runs to 13 residues. Germline lookup yields CDR1 MNHNS and CDR2 SASEGT. CDR3 amino acids: CASIGGPNTEAFF. The CDR3 DNA reads TGTGCCAGCATCGGGGGCCCCAACACTGAAGCTTTCTTT.

CDR3 DNA: TGTGCCAGCTTCAGGGGCGGCTATGGCTACACCTTC. Translating gives CASFRGGYGYTF. V usage is TRBV27 and J usage is TRBJ1-2; D is perhaps TRBD1 (6 bases). The V end lost 8 bases, the J end lost 4 bases, and 11 bases lay between the germline ends. CDR1 is MNHEY, CDR2 SMNVEV, per germline (reference sequence). This CDR3 has 12 residues.

This chain joins TRBV5-1 and TRBJ2-2; 12 bases map to TRBD2. With V trimmed by 6 bases and J by 1 base, 7 bases remained unmatched. This CDR3 comprises 17 residues. Germline-derived CDR1 and CDR2 are SGHRS and YFSETQ. This CDR3 reads CASKRLAGALNTGELFF. For the CDR3, the DNA is TGCGCCAGCAAGAGACTAGCGGGGGCCTTGAACACCGGGGAGCTGTTTTTT.

This chain links TRBV7-9 with TRBJ1-4; D ambiguous. The germline V gene has CDR1 SEHNR and CDR2 FQNEAQ (reference sequence). The CDR3 contains 14 residues. V lost 5 bases and J 8 bases, leaving 15 bases between the germline ends. CDR3 coding DNA: TGTGCCAGCAGCCAGGTCCATCTGGGGGAAAAACTGTTTTTT. Its protein product is CASSQVHLGEKLFF.

The chain combines TRBV29-1 with TRBJ2-7; D is perhaps TRBD2 (5 bases). Trimming shortened V by 4 bases and J by 6 bases, and 13 bases separated the two germline ends. CDR1 and CDR2 from the germline V gene are SQVTM and ANQGSEA. The CDR3 has 12 residues. The CDR3 sequence is CSVVASEGEQYF. In nucleotides, the CDR3 is TGCAGCGTTGTGGCATCCGAGGGCGAGCAGTACTTC.

The chain joins TRBV4-1 to TRBJ2-5; 11 bases line up with TRBD2. The CDR3 runs to 15 residues. J was trimmed by 10 bases and V by 5 bases; bases with no gene match: 12. CDR1 is MGHRA, CDR2 YSYEKL, per germline. The CDR3 is CASSLLAGEWMGQYF. Written as DNA, the CDR3 is TGCGCCAGCAGCTTACTAGCGGGGGAATGGATGGGCCAGTACTTC.

The CDR3 spells CASGETGVTDEQYF. CDR3 coding DNA: TGTGCCAGCGGAGAGACAGGGGTCACGGACGAGCAGTACTTC. The gene calls are TRBV2 and TRBJ2-7, with 8 bases lining up with TRBD1. This CDR3 has 14 residues. Germline V gene lookup returns CDR1 SNHLY and CDR2 FYNNEI. Trimming took 8 bases from V and 5 from J; bases not matched to a gene: 11.

The chain has TRBV13 and TRBJ2-3, with 7 bases identical to TRBD2. The CDR3 has 13 amino acids. Germline lookup yields CDR1 PRHDT and CDR2 FYEKMQ (reference sequence). J gave up 6 bases and V 5 bases, and 5 bases lay outside the gene matches. CDR3 in DNA: TGTGCCAGCAGCCCATCCGGGGGGGATACGCAGTATTTT. Translated: CASSPSGGDTQYF.

This chain joins TRBV9 and TRBJ2-3, with D perhaps TRBD2 (5 bases). The CDR3 totals 14 residues. The germline CDR1 and CDR2 sequences are SGDLS and YYNGEE. Trimming stripped 1 base from V and 4 bases from J, with 10 bases between. CDR3 amino acids: CASSVTSIPDTQYF. The CDR3 nucleotides read TGTGCCAGCAGCGTAACTAGTATCCCAGATACGCAGTATTTT.

This clone was found once. The V call is TRBV9, the J call TRBJ1-2, with D possibly being TRBD1 (6 bases). From germline, CDR1 is SGDLS and CDR2 YYNGEE. The CDR3 runs to 15 residues. Trimming took 4 bases from V and 9 from J, leaving 22 bases between them. The CDR3 coding sequence is TGTGCCAGCAGCCTTTCCGGGACAACGTTTTATCGCTACACCTTC. This gives the protein CASSLSGTTFYRYTF.

The rearrangement links TRBV11-2 to TRBJ1-1; the D is unclear. V lost 8 bases and J lost 6, with 7 bases in between. Germline lookup yields CDR1 SGHAT and CDR2 FQNNGV. The CDR3 is 10 residues long. The CDR3, as DNA: TGTGCCAGCGGAACACCTGAAGCTTTCTTT. Amino acid sequence: CASGTPEAFF.

The V call is TRBV13, the J call TRBJ1-1; no firm D call. V was pared by 3 bases and J by 6 bases, with 8 bases between. Germline V lookup: CDR1 PRHDT, CDR2 FYEKMQ (reference sequence). The CDR3 is 12 residues long. This CDR3 reads CASSFRTPEAFF. CDR3 DNA: TGTGCCAGCAGCTTTCGTACCCCTGAAGCTTTCTTT.

The chain links TRBV5-1 to TRBJ2-2, with D hard to call. Germline V CDR1 and CDR2: SGHRS, YFSETQ. V lost 0 bases and J 7 bases, leaving 10 bases between the germline ends. CDR3 size: 14 residues. The CDR3 region has the DNA TGCGCCAGCAGCTTGGTTGGAATAATCGGGGAGCTGTTTTTT. The encoded protein is CASSLVGIIGELFF.

The V call is TRBV30, the J call TRBJ2-2; a weak D match, TRBD1 (6 bases). Germline V gives CDR1 GTSNPN, CDR2 SVGIG (reference sequence). The CDR3 runs to 13 residues. Trimming took 2 bases from V and 7 from J, leaving 11 bases between them. The CDR3 bases are TGTGCCTGGAGTAGTTCAGGGGACGGGGAGCTGTTTTTT. Amino acids: CAWSSSGDGELFF.

In this sample, this clone turned up once. The rearrangement joins TRBV4-1 to TRBJ1-2, with a weak D call TRBD1 (5 bases). V was clipped by 1 base and J by 3 bases, with 6 bases between them. Germline V gene lookup returns CDR1 MGHRA and CDR2 YSYEKL. This CDR3 is built from 13 residues. CDR3 DNA: TGCGCCAGCAGCCAAGGGGGGTACTATGGCTACACCTTC. This codes for CASSQGGYYGYTF.

This chain connects TRBV4-1 to TRBJ1-3, with D possibly TRBD1 on 6 matching bases. The CDR3 has 13 amino acids. The germline gives CDR1 MGHRA, CDR2 YSYEKL. Trimming removed 3 bases at V and 8 bases at J, with 11 bases between. CDR3 sequence reads: CASSQGAGYTIYF. The DNA of the CDR3 is TGCGCCAGCAGCCAGGGGGCCGGGTACACCATATATTTT.

The chain carries TRBV2 and TRBJ2-1; no firm D call. V was shortened by 0 bases and J by 4 bases, with 10 bases between the two germline ends. In germline, CDR1 is SNHLY, CDR2 FYNNEI. The CDR3 sequence is 15 residues long. Here the CDR3 DNA reads TGTGCCAGCAGTGAAGCGCTGATCGGATACAATGAGCAGTTCTTC. It yields the protein CASSEALIGYNEQFF.

The chain couples TRBV27 to TRBJ1-6; a possible D gene is TRBD1 (5 bases). The germline gives CDR1 MNHEY, CDR2 SMNVEV (reference sequence). The CDR3 is 15 residues long. The ends were cut back, 4 bases at V and 6 bases at J, with 13 bases in the middle. Written as DNA, the CDR3 is TGTGCCAGCAGTTCCGGGACTTGGACTAATTCACCCCTCCACTTT. This codes for CASSSGTWTNSPLHF.

This clone was detected only a few times. The gene calls are TRBV30 and TRBJ2-3; TRBD2 aligns across 8 bases. Losses at the gene ends were 2 bases for V and 2 bases for J; bases not matched to a gene: 6. The CDR3 is made up of 15 amino acids. Germline lookup yields CDR1 GTSNPN and CDR2 SVGIG (reference sequence). Here the CDR3 reads CAWSLGAGATDTQYF. As DNA, the CDR3 is TGTGCCTGGAGTCTGGGAGCGGGGGCCACAGATACGCAGTATTTT. Full variable domain (missing parts from reference TRBV30 and TRBJ2-3): SQTIHQWPATLVQPVGSPLSLECTVEGTSNPNLYWYRQAAGRGLQLLFYSVGIGQISSEVPQNLSASRPQDRQFILSSKKLLLSDSGFYLCAWSLGAGATDTQYFGPGTRLTVL.

This chain uses TRBV19 with TRBJ2-1, with 9 nucleotides matching TRBD1. The CDR3 loop spans 16 amino acids. The germline gives CDR1 LNHDA, CDR2 SQIVND (reference sequence). V lost 3 bases to trimming and J lost 3 bases; unmatched junction nucleotides: 6. This CDR3 is CASSMGDRVYYNEQFF. CDR3 DNA sequence: TGTGCCAGTAGTATGGGGGACAGGGTGTACTACAATGAGCAGTTCTTC.

This clone showed up just once. This chain joins TRBV2 and TRBJ1-2; TRBD1 aligns across 7 bases. CDR1 and CDR2 from the germline V gene are SNHLY and FYNNEI. This CDR3 is 16 amino acids long. With V trimmed by 1 base and J by 0 bases, 5 bases remained unmatched. The CDR3 nucleotides are TGTGCCAGCAGTGAAGTAGGGGGCCTAACTAACTATGGCTACACCTTC. This translates into CASSEVGGLTNYGYTF.

A note on this clone: Compared with germline, one end of the junction differs, possibly owing to a read error. This chain links TRBV11-3 with TRBJ2-4, with D tentatively TRBD2 (6 bases). Germline values: CDR1 SGHNT, CDR2 YENEEA. This CDR3 spans 16 amino acids. The CDR3 is CASSPRGDRSVGLLNF. The CDR3 DNA reads TGTGCCAGCAGCCCGCGAGGGGATAGAAGTGTGGGACTGTTGAACTTC.

The chain couples TRBV6-5 to TRBJ2-5; a weak D match, TRBD1 (7 bases). This CDR3 has 15 residues. V shed 5 bases and J shed 1 base, with 14 bases lying between them. Per germline, CDR1 MNHEY and CDR2 SVGAGI. CDR3 nucleotide sequence: TGTGCCAGCAGTACGTCAGGGGGGATCCAAGAGACCCAGTACTTC. Amino acid sequence: CASSTSGGIQETQYF.

The rearrangement uses TRBV14 and TRBJ2-1; 11 bases fit TRBD1. The V segment lost 3 bases and the J segment 9 bases; nucleotides outside the gene matches: 4. The CDR3 length is 14 residues. Germline CDR1 and CDR2: SGHDN and FVKESK. The CDR3 sequence: CASSHGQGAFEQFF. CDR3 nucleotides: TGTGCCAGCAGCCACGGACAGGGGGCATTTGAGCAGTTCTTC. Looking up the rest from reference TRBV14 and TRBJ2-1 gives the full variable domain: EAGVTQFPSHSVIEKGQTVTLRCDPISGHDNLYWYRRVMGKEIKFLLHFVKESKQDESGMPNNRFLAERTGGTYSTLKVQPAELEDSGVYFCASSHGQGAFEQFFGPGTRLTVL.

The chain is built from TRBV13 and TRBJ2-4; D is perhaps TRBD1 (6 bases). Looked up from germline, CDR1 is PRHDT and CDR2 is FYEKMQ (reference sequence). CDR3 size: 16 residues. V was trimmed by 4 bases and J by 1 base, leaving 14 bases between them. The CDR3 DNA reads TGTGCCAGCAGCTCACCAGGGGAGAGTGCCAAAAACATTCAGTACTTC. Encoded protein: CASSSPGESAKNIQYF. Full variable domain (rest looked up from reference TRBV13 and TRBJ2-4): AAGVIQSPRHLIKEKRETATLKCYPIPRHDTVYWYQQGPGQDPQFLISFYEKMQSDKGSIPDRFSAQQFSDYHSELNMSSLELGDSALYFCASSSPGESAKNIQYFGAGTRLSVL.

This clone was detected once. The rearrangement joins TRBV10-1 to TRBJ2-1; 9 nucleotides match TRBD1. Germline lookup yields CDR1 WNHNN and CDR2 SYGVQD (reference sequence). The CDR3 runs to 15 residues. The trim removed 10 bases at V and 6 bases at J, leaving 13 bases unmatched. The DNA of the CDR3 is TGCGCCACCGAGGAGGGACAGGGAAGCTCCAATGAGCAGTTCTTC. It specifies CATEEGQGSSNEQFF.

The CDR3 nucleotides are TGTGCCAGCAGTTACTCGACAGAATACGAGACCCAGTACTTC. This gives the protein CASSYSTEYETQYF. This chain links TRBV6-5 with TRBJ2-5, with a weak D call TRBD1 (5 bases). This CDR3 has 14 residues. From germline, CDR1 is MNHEY and CDR2 SVGAGI. The ends were cut back, 0 bases at V and 5 bases at J, with 10 bases in the middle.